This passage covers 27 T cell receptor beta chains from one sample sequenced in a study of beta chain features in type 1 diabetes. Investigators reverse transcribed all isolated RNA, so they sequenced expressed TCRB transcripts. Assay used: immunoSEQ multiplex PCR; TCRdb lists only in-frame clones, some missing. Among about 350,000 clones, 15% to 20% were seen once, and the ten largest hold around 0.044%. Sequencing was performed on naive CD4+ T cells from blood. All receptors derive from a woman aged 18-29 years in good health.

The V and J genes are TRBV10-3 and TRBJ2-1, with TRBD2 matching over 8 bases. Trimming cost V 6 bases and J 9 bases; bases outside gene matches: 10. The CDR3 is 14 amino acids. The germline V gene has CDR1 ENHRY and CDR2 SYGVKD. The CDR3 spells CAISPGTSSSEQFF. The CDR3 region has the DNA TGTGCCATCAGCCCCGGGACTAGTAGTAGTGAGCAGTTCTTC.

The gene calls are TRBV4-2 and TRBJ2-1; TRBD2 matches at 10 bases. With V trimmed by 4 bases and J by 6 bases, 9 bases remained unmatched. CDR1 is LGHNA and CDR2 is YNFKEQ in the germline V gene. The CDR3 sequence is 16 residues long. This chain's CDR3 is CASSLSRTSGINEQFF. In DNA, the CDR3 is TGTGCCAGCAGCCTAAGTAGGACTAGCGGCATCAATGAGCAGTTCTTC.

This chain joins TRBV11-3 and TRBJ2-3; 11 nucleotides match TRBD2. The germline V gene encodes CDR1 SGHNT and CDR2 YENEEA. The CDR3 runs 14 residues. Germline trimming cut 5 bases from V and 9 bases from J; bases unmatched to any gene: 7. The CDR3 coding sequence is TGTGCCAGCAGCCCAACTAGCGGGAGAGGCACGCAGTATTTT. This gives the protein CASSPTSGRGTQYF.

This clone appeared a few times. The chain has TRBV2 and TRBJ2-7; D gene uncertain. V dropped 6 bases and J dropped 4 bases, with 4 bases sitting between them. The germline V gene has CDR1 SNHLY and CDR2 FYNNEI. The CDR3 runs 10 residues. The CDR3 coding sequence is TGTGCCAGCAGGGCTTACGAGCAGTACTTC. Protein sequence: CASRAYEQYF.

This clone showed up just a few times. The chain carries TRBV7-9 and TRBJ1-2; D remains unclear. The CDR3 loop spans 18 amino acids. Looked up from germline, CDR1 is SEHNR and CDR2 is FQNEAQ (reference sequence). The V gene lost 3 bases and the J gene lost 0 bases, with 20 bases spanning the gap. This chain's CDR3 is CASSFFGGRTSANYGYTF. The CDR3 DNA is TGTGCCAGCAGCTTTTTCGGAGGGCGGACTTCAGCTAACTATGGCTACACCTTC. Together with reference TRBV7-9 and TRBJ1-2, the CDR3 gives the full variable domain: DTGVSQNPRHKITKRGQNVTFRCDPISEHNRLYWYRQTLGQGPEFLTYFQNEAQLEKSRLLSDRFSAERPKGSFSTLEIQRTEQGDSAMYLCASSFFGGRTSANYGYTFGSGTRLTVV.

The V call is TRBV5-1, the J call TRBJ2-7; 7 nucleotides match TRBD1. The CDR3 extends over 12 amino acids. Germline V lookup: CDR1 SGHRS, CDR2 YFSETQ. J was trimmed by 4 bases and V by 4 bases; bases with no gene match: 2. The CDR3 DNA reads as TGCGCCAGCAGCGAGACAGGGTACGAGCAGTACTTC. Residues: CASSETGYEQYF. Full variable domain (rest looked up from reference TRBV5-1 and TRBJ2-7): KAGVTQTPRYLIKTRGQQVTLSCSPISGHRSVSWYQQTPGQGLQFLFEYFSETQRNKGNFPGRFSGRQFSNSRSEMNVSTLELGDSALYLCASSETGYEQYFGPGTRLTVT.

This clone was recorded a few times. This sequence joins TRBV11-2 and TRBJ2-7; TRBD1 might be the D (6 bases). Deletions cut 5 bases from V and 6 bases from J, with 11 bases between. CDR1 and CDR2 (germline): SGHAT, FQNNGV. The CDR3 extends over 12 amino acids. CDR3 nucleotide sequence: TGTGCCAGCAGCCTCTTAGGGGGCGAGCAGTACTTC. Translation: CASSLLGGEQYF. Supplemented by reference TRBV11-2 and TRBJ2-7, the full variable domain reads EAGVAQSPRYKIIEKRQSVAFWCNPISGHATLYWYQQILGQGPKLLIQFQNNGVVDDSQLPKDRFSAERLKGVDSTLKIQPAKLEDSAVYLCASSLLGGEQYFGPGTRLTVT.

The V and J genes are TRBV19 and TRBJ2-3; D gene ambiguous. The CDR3 extends over 13 amino acids. Between the trimmed V and J ends, which lost 3 bases and 4 bases, there was a span of 8 bases. Germline V lookup: CDR1 LNHDA, CDR2 SQIVND (reference sequence). CDR3 region: CASSIVPSDTQYF. The DNA for the CDR3 is TGTGCCAGTAGTATCGTCCCCTCAGATACGCAGTATTTT.

A few counts support this clone. This chain joins TRBV10-3 and TRBJ2-1; 11 positions agree with TRBD2. The J segment lost 5 bases and the V segment lost 5 bases, leaving 5 bases of the junction unmatched. This CDR3 spans 15 amino acids. Germline V gene sequence: CDR1 ENHRY, CDR2 SYGVKD. Here the CDR3 reads CAISSLAGADNEQFF. CDR3 bases: TGTGCCATCAGTTCACTAGCGGGAGCGGACAATGAGCAGTTCTTC.

This clone was detected only a few times. The chain has TRBV18 and TRBJ2-5, with 12 positions matching TRBD2. The V and J ends lost 3 bases and 5 bases, in that order; junction bases with no gene match: 4. CDR1 is KGHSH and CDR2 is LQKENI in the germline V gene. There are 15 residues in the CDR3. The CDR3 DNA follows: TGTGCCAGCTCACCGCTACTAGCGGGAGGTGAGACCCAGTACTTC. As protein: CASSPLLAGGETQYF.

Written as DNA, the CDR3 is TGTGCCAGCTCACGGGGGCAGCGCGGTCACAATGAGCAGTTCTTC. Residues: CASSRGQRGHNEQFF. This chain links TRBV18 with TRBJ2-1, with D perhaps matching TRBD1 (6 bases). This CDR3 has 15 amino acids. Germline CDR1 reads KGHSH; CDR2 reads LQKENI. Trimming stripped 4 bases from V and 5 bases from J, with 15 bases between.

The V gene is TRBV6-4, the J gene TRBJ1-1, with TRBD1 matching over 9 bases. The germline gives CDR1 MRHNA, CDR2 SNTAGT. The J segment lost 6 bases and the V segment lost 6 bases, leaving 8 bases of the junction unmatched. CDR3 length: 14 amino acids. CDR3 loop: CASRDFRTGAEAFF. In nucleotides, the CDR3 is TGTGCCAGCAGAGATTTCCGGACAGGGGCTGAAGCTTTCTTT.

V is TRBV19 and J is TRBJ1-6, with 12 bases aligning to TRBD1. J was trimmed by 10 bases and V by 4 bases; bases with no gene match: 11. Germline-derived CDR1 and CDR2 are LNHDA and SQIVND (reference sequence). The CDR3 has 17 residues. CDR3 sequence: CASSRPGQGAEGSPLHF. The CDR3 nucleotides are TGTGCCAGTAGTAGACCGGGACAGGGGGCCGAAGGATCACCCCTCCACTTT.

The chain combines TRBV2 with TRBJ2-5; 8 bases match TRBD1. Germline V lookup: CDR1 SNHLY, CDR2 FYNNEI. The V and J ends lost 6 bases and 5 bases, in that order; junction bases with no gene match: 5. The CDR3 covers 13 residues. The CDR3: CASRDRAGETQYF. Here the CDR3 DNA reads TGTGCCAGCAGGGACAGGGCTGGGGAGACCCAGTACTTC.

The rearrangement joins TRBV19 to TRBJ2-7; TRBD1 agrees at 8 bases. This CDR3 comprises 15 residues. V dropped 4 bases and J dropped 5; count of bases not matched to a gene: 10. The V gene's germline CDR1 is LNHDA and CDR2 SQIVND (reference sequence). CDR3 sequence: CASSNGQGGVDEQYF. In DNA form, the CDR3 reads TGTGCCAGTAGTAATGGACAGGGAGGAGTCGACGAGCAGTACTTC.

J is TRBJ2-6 and V is TRBV2, with D maybe TRBD2 (5 bases). From germline, CDR1 is SNHLY and CDR2 FYNNEI. The CDR3 length is 12 residues. Trimming cost V 10 bases and J 10 bases, with 14 bases left between them. CDR3 in DNA: TGTGCCACCGGGATGGACGGAAACGTCCTGACTTTC. This translates into CATGMDGNVLTF.

The CDR3 coding sequence is TGTGCCAATACGGGACTGATCCAAGAGACCCAGTACTTC. This gives the protein CANTGLIQETQYF. The chain is built from TRBV2 and TRBJ2-5; D may be TRBD2 (6 bases). Trimming removed 10 bases at V and 1 base at J, with 13 bases between. CDR1 is SNHLY and CDR2 is FYNNEI in the germline V gene. The CDR3 loop spans 13 amino acids.

CDR3 sequence (DNA): TGTGCCAGCAGCAAAGTTTATCGCAATCAGCCCCAGCATTTT. Its translation: CASSKVYRNQPQHF. The chain combines TRBV21-1 with TRBJ1-5. TRBV21-1 is a documented pseudogene. The CDR3 has 14 residues.

This clone was found a few times. The gene calls are TRBV5-1 and TRBJ2-2; TRBD1 aligns across 7 bases. V lost 4 bases, J lost 1 base, and 1 base stayed unmatched. The CDR3 extends over 14 amino acids. The germline V gene encodes CDR1 SGHRS and CDR2 YFSETQ. CDR3 in DNA: TGCGCCAGCAGCGGGACAGTGAACACCGGGGAGCTGTTTTTT. Translated, it gives CASSGTVNTGELFF. The full variable domain, rest sourced from reference TRBV5-1 and TRBJ2-2, is KAGVTQTPRYLIKTRGQQVTLSCSPISGHRSVSWYQQTPGQGLQFLFEYFSETQRNKGNFPGRFSGRQFSNSRSEMNVSTLELGDSALYLCASSGTVNTGELFFGEGSRLTVL.

As DNA, the CDR3 is TGTGCCAGCAGCCTGACGGGTGGGGCCAACGTCCTGACTTTC. Translating gives CASSLTGGANVLTF. The chain joins TRBV6-6 to TRBJ2-6, with unresolved D. Per the germline V gene, CDR1 is MNHNY and CDR2 is SVGAGI (reference sequence). This CDR3 has 14 amino acids. V lost 6 bases to trimming and J lost 3 bases, with 9 bases between them.

For this clone: Other DNA variants within this sample encode the same CDR3. The V call is TRBV7-2, the J call TRBJ2-3; 13 positions agree with TRBD2. Germline CDR1 is SGHTA and CDR2 is FQGNSA. The CDR3 covers 16 residues. The trim removed 3 bases at V and 0 bases at J, leaving 0 bases unmatched. CDR3: CASSLGLAGSTDTQYF. The CDR3 DNA sequence: TGTGCCAGCAGCTTGGGACTAGCGGGGAGCACAGATACGCAGTATTTT.

There are a few counts of this clone. The chain couples TRBV10-3 to TRBJ1-1; 7 nucleotides line up with TRBD1. CDR1 is ENHRY, CDR2 SYGVKD, per germline. With V trimmed by 4 bases and J by 8 bases, 7 bases remained unmatched. The CDR3 covers 13 residues. CDR3 protein: CAISGITGVEAFF. The CDR3 DNA reads TGTGCCATCAGTGGGATCACAGGGGTAGAAGCTTTCTTT.

This clone was detected only a few times. The chain combines TRBV18 with TRBJ1-5, with D tentatively TRBD1 (6 bases). Germline loops: CDR1 KGHSH, CDR2 LQKENI. The germline V and J ends were trimmed by 0 bases and 3 bases, with 9 bases remaining between them. CDR3 length equals 15 residues. CDR3 in DNA: TGTGCCAGCTCACCACCGGGACAATTCAATCAGCCCCAGCATTTT. Protein: CASSPPGQFNQPQHF.

This clone was recorded a few times. The chain carries TRBV9 and TRBJ2-3; 8 bases are a match to TRBD2. CDR1 is SGDLS and CDR2 is YYNGEE in the germline V gene. The CDR3 is 21 amino acids. J gave up 1 base and V 0 bases, and 19 bases lay outside the gene matches. DNA for the CDR3: TGTGCCAGCAGCGTAGCCACCCCCATGTCCGGGGGGGGCAGAGGCACAGATACGCAGTATTTT. Translating gives CASSVATPMSGGGRGTDTQYF.

This chain connects TRBV4-1 to TRBJ2-7; TRBD2 matches at 9 bases. With 3 bases clipped from V and 6 bases from J, the junction kept 12 bases outside the gene matches. CDR1 and CDR2 from the germline V gene are MGHRA and YSYEKL. This CDR3 is built from 16 residues. CDR3 DNA: TGCGCCAGCAGCCAGGGACTTAGCGGGAGCCGGGTCGAGCAGTACTTC. Translating gives CASSQGLSGSRVEQYF.

The gene calls are TRBV18 and TRBJ2-7, with D possibly matching TRBD1 (6 bases). The CDR3 runs 14 residues. V shed 6 bases and J shed 2 bases, with 14 bases lying between them. Germline CDR1 is KGHSH and CDR2 is LQKENI. For the CDR3, the DNA is TGTGCCAGCTCCCCGGACAGAAGCACCTACGAGCAGTACTTC. Residues: CASSPDRSTYEQYF.

Regarding this clone: Different DNA sequences within this sample yield the same CDR3. This sequence joins TRBV4-1 and TRBJ2-3; D not certain. The ends were cut back, 0 bases at V and 9 bases at J, with 4 bases in the middle. Germline assignment: CDR1 MGHRA and CDR2 YSYEKL. This CDR3 spans 11 amino acids. Here the CDR3 reads CASSQERTQYF. Here the CDR3 DNA reads TGCGCCAGCAGCCAAGAACGGACGCAGTATTTT.